What follows are 22 T cell receptor beta chains derived from one specimen sequenced in a study of T cells in Graves' hyperthyroidism and ophthalmopathy. Amplified TCR beta CDR3 regions derived from RNA transcripts. HTBI primers were the set used in a first-round RT-PCR of the TCR CDR3. TCRdb re-derived calls from the multiplex PCR reads in MiXCR, one entry per CDR3 protein. Of 550,000 to 800,000 distinct CDR3 sequences listed, about 16% were seen once; the top ten hold approximately 8.4%. Sample: blood. The receptors were gathered from a man in his late teens or twenties with Graves' hyperthyroidism.

This clonotype appeared many times. V is TRBV5-1 and J is TRBJ1-3, with no clear D. Germline V CDR1 and CDR2: SGHRS, YFSETQ. Deletions cut 1 base from V and 1 base from J, with 6 bases between. This CDR3 region has 14 residues. CDR3 nucleotides: TGCGCCAGCAGCTTGACAGAGTCTGGAAACACCATATATTTT. It specifies CASSLTESGNTIYF.

The chain joins TRBV20-1 to TRBJ1-5; tentative D call: TRBD1 (6 bases). This CDR3 comprises 14 residues. Between the trimmed V and J ends, which lost 3 bases and 3 bases, there was a span of 12 bases. Germline V lookup: CDR1 DFQATT, CDR2 SNEGSKA (reference sequence). The CDR3 is CSARSRGINQPQHF. The CDR3 coding sequence is TGCAGTGCTAGGAGCAGGGGAATCAATCAGCCCCAGCATTTT.

V is TRBV28 and J is TRBJ2-3; 9 nucleotides agree with TRBD2. The length of the CDR3 is 19 residues. Germline V lookup: CDR1 MDHEN, CDR2 SYDVKM. The ends lost 2 bases at V and 2 bases at J; junction bases unmatched: 14. The CDR3 nucleotides read TGTGCCAGCAGTTTAGTGAGGCTAGCGGGAACCCCACACACAGATACGCAGTATTTT. As protein: CASSLVRLAGTPHTDTQYF.

The rearrangement uses TRBV20-1 and TRBJ2-1, with TRBD2 matching over 8 bases. Germline V gene lookup returns CDR1 DFQATT and CDR2 SNEGSKA (reference sequence). The CDR3 loop spans 19 amino acids. V lost 6 bases and J lost 5; bases outside the gene matches: 24. The CDR3 reads CSALEDTLIGAGVDNEQFF. The CDR3 DNA is TGCAGTGCACTAGAGGATACCCTAATAGGAGCGGGAGTTGACAATGAGCAGTTCTTC.

This clonotype was picked up many times. The chain uses TRBV11-2 and TRBJ2-3, with D possibly being TRBD1 or TRBD2 (5 bases each). The V gene lost 5 bases and the J gene lost 0 bases, with 21 bases spanning the gap. CDR3 length equals 18 residues. Germline V CDR1 and CDR2: SGHAT, FQNNGV. CDR3 sequence: CASSRRTSGTLSTDTQYF. The DNA of the CDR3 is TGTGCCAGCAGCCGAAGAACCTCAGGGACCCTTAGCACAGATACGCAGTATTTT. The full variable domain, completed using reference TRBV11-2 and TRBJ2-3, is EAGVAQSPRYKIIEKRQSVAFWCNPISGHATLYWYQQILGQGPKLLIQFQNNGVVDDSQLPKDRFSAERLKGVDSTLKIQPAKLEDSAVYLCASSRRTSGTLSTDTQYFGPGTRLTVL.

This rearrangement joins TRBV4-3 to TRBJ1-1, with D tentatively TRBD1 (5 bases). Germline CDR1 is LGHNA and CDR2 is YSLEER. Trimming left V 8 bases short and J 12 bases short, with 22 bases between. There are 13 residues in the CDR3. CDR3 in amino acids: CASRPPGGEKTFF. DNA for the CDR3: TGCGCCAGCCGACCCCCGGGAGGGGAGAAAACTTTCTTT.

This clonotype was observed at least ten times. This CDR3 reads CASSPTGRNQPQHF. The CDR3 coding sequence is TGTGCCAGCAGTCCGACAGGGCGCAATCAGCCCCAGCATTTT. The genes are TRBV6-1 and TRBJ1-5, with 7 bases lining up with TRBD1. The CDR3 covers 14 residues. The J segment lost 2 bases and the V segment lost 5 bases, leaving 3 bases of the junction unmatched. CDR1 and CDR2 from the germline V gene are MNHNS and SASEGT.

The chain has TRBV11-3 and TRBJ1-6; maybe TRBD1 (5 bases). Per germline, CDR1 SGHNT and CDR2 YENEEA. The V end lost 0 bases, the J end lost 3 bases, and 15 bases lay between the germline ends. The CDR3 runs to 18 residues. The CDR3 nucleotides are TGTGCCAGCAGCTTAGATGAGGGGTCGGAGTACTATAATTCACCCCTCCACTTT. Protein: CASSLDEGSEYYNSPLHF.

This clonotype occurred many times. J is TRBJ1-4 and V is TRBV27, with D uncertain. V was pared by 4 bases and J by 2 bases, with 8 bases between. The CDR3 has 14 amino acids. Germline V CDR1 and CDR2: MNHEY, SMNVEV (reference sequence). The CDR3: CASSSVMTNEKLFF. CDR3 nucleotides: TGTGCCAGCAGTTCAGTTATGACTAATGAAAAACTGTTTTTT.

Remarks on this clonotype: A much larger clone is a single base away; this may be a read error. No conserved phenylalanine or tryptophan is present at the end of the CDR3, so a read error is the likely explanation. The CDR3 spells CASSYDTYQPQHL. For the CDR3, the DNA is TGTGCCAGCAGTTACGACACTTATCAGCCCCAGCATCTT. The rearrangement uses TRBV6-2 or TRBV6-3 and TRBJ1-5; D not resolved. The germline V gene encodes CDR1 MNHEY and CDR2 SVGEGT. CDR3 length equals 13 residues. V was shortened by 2 bases and J by 5 bases, with 7 bases between the two germline ends.

This clonotype was observed many times. The chain links TRBV7-2 to TRBJ2-3, with TRBD2 identical over 7 bases. Germline V gene sequence: CDR1 SGHTA, CDR2 FQGNSA. V trimming: 7 bases; J trimming: 0 bases; junction bases outside the gene matches: 1. This CDR3 is built from 13 residues. CDR3 DNA: TGTGCCAGCACGCGGGGGAGCACAGATACGCAGTATTTT. Protein product: CASTRGSTDTQYF.

V gene TRBV4-2 combines with J gene TRBJ1-2; D is uncertain. CDR1 and CDR2 from the germline V gene are LGHNA and YNFKEQ. The CDR3 totals 13 residues. Trimming removed 1 base at V and 2 bases at J, with 5 bases between. CDR3 nucleotide sequence: TGTGCCAGCAGCCAAGTAAGCAACTATGGCTACACCTTC. Translated: CASSQVSNYGYTF.

This clonotype came up a few times. This rearrangement joins TRBV20-1 to TRBJ1-6; weak D call: TRBD1 (6 bases). V dropped 2 bases and J dropped 10 bases, with 15 bases sitting between them. This CDR3 contains 14 residues. Germline V gene sequence: CDR1 DFQATT, CDR2 SNEGSKA (reference sequence). CDR3 sequence: CSARPAPGGSPLHF. The CDR3 nucleotides read TGCAGTGCTAGACCCGCACCGGGGGGCTCACCCCTCCACTTT.

With regard to this clonotype: The junction shows a germline mismatch at one end, possibly a read error. The CDR3 bases are TGTGCCGCCAGCAGAGATGACCTCTATGGCTACACCTTC. Encoded protein: CAASRDDLYGYTF. The chain employs TRBV15 and TRBJ1-2; D not certain. The CDR3 consists of 13 residues. Germline lookup yields CDR1 LNHNV and CDR2 YYDKDF (reference sequence).

This clonotype was counted many times. This rearrangement joins TRBV7-2 to TRBJ2-1, with 12 bases aligning to TRBD2. The trim removed 1 base at V and 7 bases at J, leaving 2 bases unmatched. The CDR3 loop spans 15 amino acids. The germline V gene has CDR1 SGHTA and CDR2 FQGNSA. As DNA, the CDR3 is TGTGCCAGCAGCTTAGAACTAGCGGGAGGAAATGAGCAGTTCTTC. It is translated as CASSLELAGGNEQFF.

This clonotype was picked up many times. This sequence joins TRBV19 and TRBJ2-5; D may correspond to TRBD1 or TRBD2 (6 bases each). Germline V gene sequence: CDR1 LNHDA, CDR2 SQIVND (reference sequence). Trimming removed 5 bases at V and 5 bases at J, with 12 bases between. This CDR3 has 13 residues. DNA for the CDR3: TGTGCCAGTAGTGACTGGAGGGGGGAGACCCAGTACTTC. Translation gives CASSDWRGETQYF.

J is TRBJ2-2 and V is TRBV7-2; TRBD2 aligns across 16 bases. Germline-derived CDR1 and CDR2 are SGHTA and FQGNSA. The CDR3 runs 19 residues. Trimming removed 4 bases from V and 7 bases from J; junction bases left unmatched: 12. The CDR3 DNA is TGTGCCAGCAGCTCTACACCGGGACTAGCGGGAGGGGGGAACGGGGAGCTGTTTTTT. Protein product: CASSSTPGLAGGGNGELFF.

A few counts support this clonotype. The chain is built from TRBV4-1 and TRBJ2-7; TRBD2 is a possible D gene (5 bases). There are 18 residues in the CDR3. The germline CDR1 and CDR2 sequences are MGHRA and YSYEKL. V was cut by 1 base and J by 0 bases, with 19 bases left in between. The CDR3 spells CASSQALKSGTSSYEQYF. The CDR3 coding sequence is TGCGCCAGCAGCCAAGCCCTCAAAAGCGGAACTAGCTCCTACGAGCAGTACTTC.

J is TRBJ2-2 and V is TRBV29-1; D possibly corresponds to TRBD1 (5 bases). V lost 3 bases, J lost 11 bases, and 13 bases lay in between. The CDR3 runs to 12 residues. CDR1 is SQVTM, CDR2 ANQGSEA, per germline. The CDR3 here is CSVDSRQIELFF. The CDR3 DNA is TGCAGCGTTGATTCTCGACAGATTGAGCTGTTTTTT.

There are a few counts of this clonotype. This sequence joins TRBV28 and TRBJ2-5; D gene ambiguous. The CDR3 totals 14 residues. Germline values: CDR1 MDHEN, CDR2 SYDVKM. V lost 8 bases and J lost 5, with 18 bases in between. CDR3 loop: CASQVGWVGETQYF. The CDR3 DNA reads TGTGCCAGCCAAGTAGGATGGGTAGGGGAGACCCAGTACTTC.

The rearrangement links TRBV20-1 to TRBJ2-2; 10 bases map to TRBD2. This CDR3 is built from 16 residues. After removal of 3 bases from V and 4 bases from J, the junction contained 8 bases not matched to a gene. Germline CDR1 is DFQATT and CDR2 is SNEGSKA (reference sequence). Here the CDR3 reads CSARPSGRGATGELFF. The CDR3 DNA follows: TGCAGTGCTAGGCCCAGCGGGAGGGGGGCCACCGGGGAGCTGTTTTTT.

This clonotype was seen only a few times. The chain couples TRBV20-1 to TRBJ1-5; D is unclear. Per germline, CDR1 DFQATT and CDR2 SNEGSKA (reference sequence). V lost 2 bases and J 5 bases, leaving 10 bases between the germline ends. This CDR3 has 13 residues. The CDR3 DNA reads as TGCAGTGCTAGACCTATCGGGGATCAGCCCCAGCATTTT. This sequence encodes CSARPIGDQPQHF.